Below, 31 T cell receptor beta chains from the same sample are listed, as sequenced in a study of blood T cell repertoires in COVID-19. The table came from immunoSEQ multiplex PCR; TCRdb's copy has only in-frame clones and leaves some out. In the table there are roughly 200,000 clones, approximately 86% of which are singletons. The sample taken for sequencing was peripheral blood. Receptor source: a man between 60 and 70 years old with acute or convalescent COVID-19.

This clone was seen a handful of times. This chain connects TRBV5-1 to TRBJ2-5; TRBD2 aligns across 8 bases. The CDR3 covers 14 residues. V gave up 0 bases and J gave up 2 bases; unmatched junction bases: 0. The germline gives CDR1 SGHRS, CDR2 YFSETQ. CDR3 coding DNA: TGCGCCAGCAGCTTGGCTAGCGGGCAAGAGACCCAGTACTTC. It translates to CASSLASGQETQYF.

The CDR3 spells CATRTGGRGNQPQHF. For the CDR3, the DNA is TGTGCCACCCGGACAGGGGGCCGGGGCAATCAGCCCCAGCATTTT. The J gene is TRBJ1-5, the V gene TRBV27; 11 bases are a match to TRBD1. This CDR3 contains 15 residues. Germline trimming cut 10 bases from V and 2 bases from J; bases unmatched to any gene: 7. In germline, CDR1 is MNHEY, CDR2 SMNVEV (reference sequence).

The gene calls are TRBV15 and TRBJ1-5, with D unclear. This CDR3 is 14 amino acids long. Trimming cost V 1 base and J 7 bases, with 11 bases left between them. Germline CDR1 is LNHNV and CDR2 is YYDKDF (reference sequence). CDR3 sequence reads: CATSRGGIRQPQHF. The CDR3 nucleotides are TGTGCCACCAGCAGAGGAGGGATTCGGCAGCCCCAGCATTTT.

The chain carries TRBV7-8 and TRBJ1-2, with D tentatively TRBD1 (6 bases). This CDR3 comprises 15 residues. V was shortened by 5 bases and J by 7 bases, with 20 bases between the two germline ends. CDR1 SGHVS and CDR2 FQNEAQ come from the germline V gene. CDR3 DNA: TGTGCCAGCAGCACCTTCAGGGGTGGATTTGGTGGCTACACCTTC. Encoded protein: CASSTFRGGFGGYTF.

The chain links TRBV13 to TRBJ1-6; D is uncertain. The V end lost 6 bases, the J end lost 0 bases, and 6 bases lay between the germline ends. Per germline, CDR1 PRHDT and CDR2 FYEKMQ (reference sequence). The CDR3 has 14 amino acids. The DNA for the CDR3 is TGTGCCAGCAGTGCGAGCTCCTATAATTCACCCCTCCACTTT. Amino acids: CASSASSYNSPLHF.

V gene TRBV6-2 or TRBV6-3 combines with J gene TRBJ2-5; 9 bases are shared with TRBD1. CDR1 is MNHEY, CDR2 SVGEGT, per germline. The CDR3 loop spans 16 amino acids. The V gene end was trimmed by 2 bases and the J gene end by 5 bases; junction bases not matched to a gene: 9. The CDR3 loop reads CASSYGSGTGLETQYF. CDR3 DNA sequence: TGTGCCAGCAGTTACGGATCCGGGACAGGGTTGGAGACCCAGTACTTC.

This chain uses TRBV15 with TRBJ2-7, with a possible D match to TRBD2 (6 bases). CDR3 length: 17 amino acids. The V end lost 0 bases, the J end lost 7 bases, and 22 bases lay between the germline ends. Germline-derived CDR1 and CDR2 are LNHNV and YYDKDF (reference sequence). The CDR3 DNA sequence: TGTGCCACCAGCAGAGATCTTATATTGGTTGGGGGGAGGGAGCAGTACTTC. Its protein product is CATSRDLILVGGREQYF.

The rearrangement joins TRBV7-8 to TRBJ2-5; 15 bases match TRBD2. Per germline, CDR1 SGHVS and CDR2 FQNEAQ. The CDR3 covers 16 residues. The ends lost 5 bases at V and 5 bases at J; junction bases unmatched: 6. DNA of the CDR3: TGTGCCAGCAGCCGAGGACTAGCGGGGGGGCGTGAGACCCAGTACTTC. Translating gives CASSRGLAGGRETQYF.

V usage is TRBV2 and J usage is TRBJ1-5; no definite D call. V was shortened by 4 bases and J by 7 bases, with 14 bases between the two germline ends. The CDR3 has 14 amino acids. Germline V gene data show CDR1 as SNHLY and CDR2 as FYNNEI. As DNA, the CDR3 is TGTGCCAGCAGTGTTTCGCCGCTAGGCCAGCCCCAGCATTTT. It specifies CASSVSPLGQPQHF.

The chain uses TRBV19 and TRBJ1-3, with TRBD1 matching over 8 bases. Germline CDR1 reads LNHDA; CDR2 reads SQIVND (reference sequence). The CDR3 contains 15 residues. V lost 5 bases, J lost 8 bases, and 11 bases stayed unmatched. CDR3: CASSALRGLVDTIYF. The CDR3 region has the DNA TGTGCCAGTAGTGCCCTCAGGGGGCTGGTAGACACCATATATTTT.

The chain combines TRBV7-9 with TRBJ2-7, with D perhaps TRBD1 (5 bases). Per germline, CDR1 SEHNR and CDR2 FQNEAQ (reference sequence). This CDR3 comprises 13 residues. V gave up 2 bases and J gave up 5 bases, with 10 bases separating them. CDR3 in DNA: TGTGCCAGCAGCTTAAGGGGCGCGGACGAGCAGTACTTC. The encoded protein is CASSLRGADEQYF.

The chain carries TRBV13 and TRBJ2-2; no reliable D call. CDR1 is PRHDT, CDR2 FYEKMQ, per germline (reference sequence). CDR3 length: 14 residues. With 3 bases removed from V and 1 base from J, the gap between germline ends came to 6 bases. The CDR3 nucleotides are TGTGCCAGCAGCTTCACGGGGAACACCGGGGAGCTGTTTTTT. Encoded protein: CASSFTGNTGELFF. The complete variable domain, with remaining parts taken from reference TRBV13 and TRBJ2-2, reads AAGVIQSPRHLIKEKRETATLKCYPIPRHDTVYWYQQGPGQDPQFLISFYEKMQSDKGSIPDRFSAQQFSDYHSELNMSSLELGDSALYFCASSFTGNTGELFFGEGSRLTVL.

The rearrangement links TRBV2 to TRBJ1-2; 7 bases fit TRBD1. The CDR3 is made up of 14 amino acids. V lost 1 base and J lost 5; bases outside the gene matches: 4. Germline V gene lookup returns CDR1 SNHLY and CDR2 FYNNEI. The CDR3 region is CASSEGTGMYGYTF. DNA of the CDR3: TGTGCCAGCAGTGAAGGGACAGGAATGTATGGCTACACCTTC.

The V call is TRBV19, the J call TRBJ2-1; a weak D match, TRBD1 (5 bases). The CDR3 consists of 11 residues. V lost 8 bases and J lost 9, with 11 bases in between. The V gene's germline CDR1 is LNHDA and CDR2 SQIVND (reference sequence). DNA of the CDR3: TGTGCCAGTGCAGGGTCGGGTGAGCAGTTCTTC. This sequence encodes CASAGSGEQFF.

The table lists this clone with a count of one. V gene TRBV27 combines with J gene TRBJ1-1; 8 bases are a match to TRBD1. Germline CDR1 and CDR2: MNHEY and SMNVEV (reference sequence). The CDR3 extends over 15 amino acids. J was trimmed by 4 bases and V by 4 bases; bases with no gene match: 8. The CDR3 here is CASSSVDRGGTEAFF. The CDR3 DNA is TGTGCCAGCAGTTCAGTTGACAGGGGAGGCACTGAAGCTTTCTTT.

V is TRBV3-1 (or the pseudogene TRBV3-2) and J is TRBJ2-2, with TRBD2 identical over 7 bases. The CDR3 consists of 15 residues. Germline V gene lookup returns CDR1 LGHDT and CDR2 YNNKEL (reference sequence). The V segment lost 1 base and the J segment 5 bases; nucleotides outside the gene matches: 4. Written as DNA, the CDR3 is TGTGCCAGCAGCCAAGCCCGCGGGGGTACCGGGGAGCTGTTTTTT. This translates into CASSQARGGTGELFF.

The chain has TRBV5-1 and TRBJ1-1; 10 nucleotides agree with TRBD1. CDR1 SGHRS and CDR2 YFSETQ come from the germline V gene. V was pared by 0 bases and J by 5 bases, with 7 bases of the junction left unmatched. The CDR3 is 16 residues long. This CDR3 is CASSLGGGQGRTEAFF. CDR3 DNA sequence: TGCGCCAGCAGCTTGGGCGGGGGACAGGGGAGGACTGAAGCTTTCTTT.

Here the CDR3 DNA reads TGTGCCAGCAGCTTAGATGCCAGGGGATTCTATGGCTACACCTTC. Translation gives CASSLDARGFYGYTF. This chain connects TRBV7-2 to TRBJ1-2, with a weak D call TRBD1 (6 bases). V lost 1 base and J lost 4, with 13 bases in between. Per the germline V gene, CDR1 is SGHTA and CDR2 is FQGNSA. The CDR3 runs 15 residues.

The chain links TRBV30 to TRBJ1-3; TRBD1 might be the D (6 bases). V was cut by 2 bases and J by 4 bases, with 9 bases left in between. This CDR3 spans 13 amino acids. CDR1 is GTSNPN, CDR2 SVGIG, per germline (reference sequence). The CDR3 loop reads CAWSKGGGNTIYF. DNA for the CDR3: TGTGCCTGGAGTAAAGGGGGAGGAAACACCATATATTTT.

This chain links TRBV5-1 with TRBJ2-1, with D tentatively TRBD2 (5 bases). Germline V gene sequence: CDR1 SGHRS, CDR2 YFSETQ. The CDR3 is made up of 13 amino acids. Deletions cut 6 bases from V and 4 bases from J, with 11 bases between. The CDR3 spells CASTSSGYNEQFF. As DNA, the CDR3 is TGCGCCAGCACCTCCTCGGGGTACAATGAGCAGTTCTTC.

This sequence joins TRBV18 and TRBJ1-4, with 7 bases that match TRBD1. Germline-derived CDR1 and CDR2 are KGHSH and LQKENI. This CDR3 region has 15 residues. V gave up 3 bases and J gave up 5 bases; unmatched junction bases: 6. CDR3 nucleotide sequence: TGTGCCAGCTCACCGGTGGGACAGCCAAATGAAAAACTGTTTTTT. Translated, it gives CASSPVGQPNEKLFF. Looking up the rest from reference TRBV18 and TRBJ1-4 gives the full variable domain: NAGVMQNPRHLVRRRGQEARLRCSPMKGHSHVYWYRQLPEEGLKFMVYLQKENIIDESGMPKERFSAEFPKEGPSILRIQQVVRGDSAAYFCASSPVGQPNEKLFFGSGTQLSVL.

CDR3 DNA sequence: TGTGCCAGCAGCCAATGGAGGATAGCGGGGAGCACAGATACGCAGTATTTT. The encoded protein is CASSQWRIAGSTDTQYF. The genes are TRBV3-1 (or the pseudogene TRBV3-2) and TRBJ2-3; the match to TRBD2 covers 8 bases. The CDR3 contains 17 residues. Germline CDR1 reads LGHDT; CDR2 reads YNNKEL (reference sequence). The trim removed 2 bases at V and 0 bases at J, leaving 7 bases unmatched.

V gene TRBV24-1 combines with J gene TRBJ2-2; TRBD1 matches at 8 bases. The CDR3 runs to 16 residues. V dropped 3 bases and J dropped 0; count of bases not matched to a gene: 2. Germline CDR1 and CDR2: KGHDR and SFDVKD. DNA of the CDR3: TGTGCCACCAGTGATACGGGACAGGCGAACACCGGGGAGCTGTTTTTT. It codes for CATSDTGQANTGELFF.

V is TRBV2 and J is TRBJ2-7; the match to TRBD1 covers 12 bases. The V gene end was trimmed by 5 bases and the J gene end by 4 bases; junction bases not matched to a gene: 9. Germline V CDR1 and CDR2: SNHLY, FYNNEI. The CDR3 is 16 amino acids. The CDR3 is CASSKIRDRGPYEQYF. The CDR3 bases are TGTGCCAGCAGTAAGATCCGGGACAGGGGGCCTTACGAGCAGTACTTC.

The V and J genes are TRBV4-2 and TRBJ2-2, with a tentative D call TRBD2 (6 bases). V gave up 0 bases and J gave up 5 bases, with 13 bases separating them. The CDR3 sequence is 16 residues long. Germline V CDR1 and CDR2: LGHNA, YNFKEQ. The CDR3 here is CASSQDVGGRTGELFF. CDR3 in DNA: TGTGCCAGCAGCCAAGATGTGGGAGGAAGGACCGGGGAGCTGTTTTTT.

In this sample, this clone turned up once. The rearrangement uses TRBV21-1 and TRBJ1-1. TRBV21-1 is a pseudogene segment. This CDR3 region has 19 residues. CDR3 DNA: TGTGCCAGCAGACAACGGGATGGTCTGGACGGAGCCTGGAGCACTGAAGCTTTCTTT. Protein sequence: CASRQRDGLDGAWSTEAFF.

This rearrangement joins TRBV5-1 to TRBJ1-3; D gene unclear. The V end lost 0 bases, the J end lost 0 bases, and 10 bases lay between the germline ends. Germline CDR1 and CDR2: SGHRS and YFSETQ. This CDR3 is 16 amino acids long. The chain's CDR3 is CASSLDGRNSGNTIYF. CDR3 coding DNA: TGCGCCAGCAGCTTGGATGGCAGAAACTCTGGAAACACCATATATTTT.

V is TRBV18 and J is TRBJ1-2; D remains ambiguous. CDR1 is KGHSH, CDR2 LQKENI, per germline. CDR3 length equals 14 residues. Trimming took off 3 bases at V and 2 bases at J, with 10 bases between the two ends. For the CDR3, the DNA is TGTGCCAGCTCACCCCCAGGAGGGAACTATGGCTACACCTTC. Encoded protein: CASSPPGGNYGYTF.

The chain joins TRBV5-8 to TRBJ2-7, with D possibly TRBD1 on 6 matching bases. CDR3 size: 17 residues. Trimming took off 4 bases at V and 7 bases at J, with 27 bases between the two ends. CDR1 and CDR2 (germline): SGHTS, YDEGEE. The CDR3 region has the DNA TGTGCCAGCAGCCCCGAAACTGTGACAGGAATTTCGGGGGAGCAGTACTTC. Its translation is CASSPETVTGISGEQYF.

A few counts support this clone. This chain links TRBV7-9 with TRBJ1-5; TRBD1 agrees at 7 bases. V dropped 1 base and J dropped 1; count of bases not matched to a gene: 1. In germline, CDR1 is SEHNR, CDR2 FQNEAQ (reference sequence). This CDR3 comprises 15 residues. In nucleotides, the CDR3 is TGTGCCAGCAGCTTAGACAGGGGCAGCAATCAGCCCCAGCATTTT. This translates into CASSLDRGSNQPQHF.

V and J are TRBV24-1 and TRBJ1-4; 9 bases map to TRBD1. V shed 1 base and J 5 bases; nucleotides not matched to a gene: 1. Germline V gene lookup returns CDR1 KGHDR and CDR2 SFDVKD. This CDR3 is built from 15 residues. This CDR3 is CATSDFGTGNEKLFF. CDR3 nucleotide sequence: TGTGCCACCAGTGATTTTGGGACAGGGAATGAAAAACTGTTTTTT.